The 30 T cell receptor beta chains presented below share a single source sample, sequenced in a study of PD-L1 blockade in urothelial cancer. The assay was immunoSEQ multiplex PCR, and TCRdb's table has in-frame clones only and misses some. The data contain approximately 51,000 clones, more than 75% of them singletons. Material: PBMCs, obtained around atezolizumab (anti-PD-L1) treatment. Receptors were obtained from a man between 60 and 75 years old with urothelial cancer.

In this sample, this clone turned up once. J is TRBJ1-5 and V is TRBV5-5; 9 nucleotides align to TRBD1. CDR1 SGHKS and CDR2 YYEKEE come from the germline V gene (reference sequence). V was pared by 5 bases and J by 0 bases, with 3 bases of the junction left unmatched. The CDR3 spans 15 residues. CDR3: CASSGQGNSNQPQHF. The CDR3, as DNA: TGTGCCAGCAGTGGACAGGGGAATAGCAATCAGCCCCAGCATTTT.

CDR3 in amino acids: CASSPWGEKGTDTQYF. The CDR3 DNA reads as TGTGCCAGCAGCCCGTGGGGGGAGAAGGGCACAGATACGCAGTATTTT. The chain combines TRBV9 with TRBJ2-3; D perhaps matches TRBD2 (6 bases). This CDR3 is built from 16 residues. The germline V and J ends were trimmed by 4 bases and 1 base, with 16 bases remaining between them. Per germline, CDR1 SGDLS and CDR2 YYNGEE.

The chain carries TRBV7-3 and TRBJ2-1; D is unresolved. Trimming cost V 4 bases and J 1 base, with 11 bases left between them. Germline CDR1 and CDR2: SGHTA and FQGTGA. This CDR3 is built from 15 residues. The CDR3 sequence: CASSSVSRSYNEQFF. For the CDR3, the DNA is TGTGCCAGCAGCTCAGTGTCGAGGTCCTACAATGAGCAGTTCTTC.

This clone has only a few counts. The V and J genes are TRBV9 and TRBJ1-2, with 9 bases identical to TRBD1. Germline CDR1 and CDR2: SGDLS and YYNGEE. CDR3 length equals 18 residues. The V segment lost 4 bases and the J segment 7 bases; nucleotides outside the gene matches: 20. Here the CDR3 DNA reads TGTGCCAGCAGCCCCCGTCGTACTAACCGACAGGGGGGTAGTGGCTACACCTTC. Translation gives CASSPRRTNRQGGSGYTF. Complete variable domain (other parts from reference TRBV9 and TRBJ1-2): DSGVTQTPKHLITATGQRVTLRCSPRSGDLSVYWYQQSLDQGLQFLIQYYNGEERAKGNILERFSAQQFPDLHSELNLSSLELGDSALYFCASSPRRTNRQGGSGYTFGSGTRLTVV.

The J gene is TRBJ2-1, the V gene TRBV11-1; tentative D call: TRBD2 (5 bases). V was trimmed by 5 bases and J by 0 bases, leaving 17 bases between them. This CDR3 has 17 amino acids. Germline V gives CDR1 SGHAT, CDR2 FQDESV (reference sequence). The CDR3: CASSPFVGANSYNEQFF. The CDR3 DNA sequence: TGTGCCAGCAGCCCCTTCGTGGGAGCGAACTCCTACAATGAGCAGTTCTTC.

The chain carries TRBV5-1 and TRBJ1-5, with TRBD1 as a possible D gene (5 bases). CDR3 length equals 14 residues. Trimming stripped 4 bases from V and 1 base from J, with 9 bases between. CDR1 is SGHRS and CDR2 is YFSETQ in the germline V gene. The CDR3 protein is CASSPGGSNQPQHF. The DNA of the CDR3 is TGCGCCAGCAGCCCCGGGGGGAGCAATCAGCCCCAGCATTTT.

This chain uses TRBV28 with TRBJ2-3; 7 bases are a match to TRBD1. Looked up from germline, CDR1 is MDHEN and CDR2 is SYDVKM. Trimming at V came to 5 bases and at J to 2 bases, leaving 7 bases not matched to a gene. The CDR3 length is 15 residues. CDR3 region: CASSVTRGYTDTQYF. CDR3 nucleotides: TGTGCCAGCAGTGTTACCAGGGGGTACACAGATACGCAGTATTTT.

The chain is built from TRBV4-2 and TRBJ2-7; D remains ambiguous. The V end lost 2 bases, the J end lost 1 base, and 3 bases lay between the germline ends. Germline lookup yields CDR1 LGHNA and CDR2 YNFKEQ. The CDR3 consists of 12 residues. The CDR3 coding sequence is TGTGCCAGCAGCCAACCTTCCTACGAGCAGTACTTC. It is translated as CASSQPSYEQYF.

This chain joins TRBV5-1 and TRBJ2-7, with D unresolved. Trimming shortened V by 4 bases and J by 3 bases, and 11 bases separated the two germline ends. Germline V CDR1 and CDR2: SGHRS, YFSETQ. This CDR3 comprises 13 residues. CDR3 sequence (DNA): TGCGCCAGCAGCACCGGGTCGGGCTACGAGCAGTACTTC. It encodes CASSTGSGYEQYF.

This clone was counted only a few times. The J gene is TRBJ2-7, the V gene TRBV27; perhaps TRBD1 as D (6 bases). The germline gives CDR1 MNHEY, CDR2 SMNVEV (reference sequence). This CDR3 has 14 residues. The germline V and J ends were trimmed by 6 bases and 4 bases, with 16 bases remaining between them. The chain's CDR3 is CASSTGTRLYEQYF. The CDR3 DNA sequence: TGTGCCAGCAGCACCGGGACAAGGCTTTACGAGCAGTACTTC.

This clone was counted once. The chain uses TRBV9 and TRBJ2-7; 10 bases agree with TRBD2. V lost 4 bases, J lost 5 bases, and 12 bases stayed unmatched. Germline V gene lookup returns CDR1 SGDLS and CDR2 YYNGEE. This CDR3 is 16 amino acids long. This CDR3 is CASSPRASGSIHEQYF. The DNA for the CDR3 is TGTGCCAGCAGCCCCCGGGCTAGCGGGAGTATCCACGAGCAGTACTTC.

This clone was picked up a small number of times. This rearrangement joins TRBV28 to TRBJ2-3, with 11 bases aligning to TRBD2. J gave up 3 bases and V 5 bases, and 13 bases lay outside the gene matches. The germline gives CDR1 MDHEN, CDR2 SYDVKM. The CDR3 sequence is 18 residues long. The CDR3 coding sequence is TGTGCCAGCAGTACTTCCTACTCGACTAGCGGGACGACAGATACGCAGTATTTT. Translation gives CASSTSYSTSGTTDTQYF.

J is TRBJ2-1 and V is TRBV19, with 10 positions matching TRBD2. CDR1 LNHDA and CDR2 SQIVND come from the germline V gene (reference sequence). The trim removed 6 bases at V and 5 bases at J, leaving 16 bases unmatched. CDR3 length equals 18 residues. CDR3 nucleotides: TGTGCCAGTAGAGCCCTAGCGGGAGCCCCCGAACGGAACAATGAGCAGTTCTTC. Its translation is CASRALAGAPERNNEQFF.

This clone appeared a single time. The chain joins TRBV7-3 to TRBJ2-1; 11 nucleotides match TRBD2. This CDR3 region has 14 residues. Trimming took 2 bases from V and 7 from J; bases not matched to a gene: 1. The germline gives CDR1 SGHTA, CDR2 FQGTGA. CDR3: CASSLASGGNEQFF. The CDR3 bases are TGTGCCAGCAGCTTAGCTAGCGGGGGGAATGAGCAGTTCTTC.

The chain couples TRBV4-2 to TRBJ1-5; D is possibly TRBD1 (5 bases). Germline assignment: CDR1 LGHNA and CDR2 YNFKEQ. This CDR3 is built from 17 residues. Trimming removed 4 bases from V and 3 bases from J, with 19 bases in between. The CDR3 nucleotides read TGTGCCAGCAGCCCTTCGGTAGGGGCGGGGGTCAATCAGCCCCAGCATTTT. It codes for CASSPSVGAGVNQPQHF.

V and J are TRBV7-3 and TRBJ2-7, with D perhaps TRBD2 (7 bases). This CDR3 has 16 amino acids. The germline V gene encodes CDR1 SGHTA and CDR2 FQGTGA. With 3 bases removed from V and 0 bases from J, the gap between germline ends came to 15 bases. The CDR3 protein is CASSFGGPLSSYEQYF. CDR3 sequence (DNA): TGTGCCAGCAGCTTCGGGGGGCCGTTAAGCTCCTACGAGCAGTACTTC.

The V call is TRBV2, the J call TRBJ2-3; 12 bases align to TRBD2. CDR3 length equals 15 residues. Germline loops: CDR1 SNHLY, CDR2 FYNNEI. The V and J ends lost 4 bases and 3 bases, in that order; junction bases with no gene match: 2. In DNA, the CDR3 is TGTGCCAGCAGTGCGACTAGCGGGAGTACAGATACGCAGTATTTT. It yields the protein CASSATSGSTDTQYF.

The chain combines TRBV28 with TRBJ2-7; TRBD2 matches 7 bases. Germline CDR1 MDHEN, CDR2 SYDVKM. V lost 4 bases, J lost 7 bases, and 16 bases stayed unmatched. CDR3 length: 16 residues. The CDR3 DNA is TGTGCCAGCAGTTGGGCCGGGTCGCCCTTGGGGGGGGAGCAGTACTTC. Its translation: CASSWAGSPLGGEQYF.

This chain joins TRBV5-1 and TRBJ2-7, with 8 positions matching TRBD1. Losses at the gene ends were 2 bases for V and 4 bases for J; bases not matched to a gene: 5. Germline CDR1 and CDR2: SGHRS and YFSETQ. The CDR3 sequence is 14 residues long. The CDR3 is CASSFSGGEYEQYF. DNA of the CDR3: TGCGCCAGCAGCTTTTCAGGGGGCGAATACGAGCAGTACTTC.

This clone came up a few times. The gene calls are TRBV9 and TRBJ2-2, with 7 bases lining up with TRBD1. CDR1 is SGDLS, CDR2 YYNGEE, per germline. The CDR3 extends over 17 amino acids. V shed 0 bases and J 4 bases; nucleotides not matched to a gene: 9. CDR3 region: CASSVALRQGITGELFF. DNA of the CDR3: TGTGCCAGCAGCGTAGCTCTACGACAGGGAATCACCGGGGAGCTGTTTTTT.

The chain has TRBV27 and TRBJ2-1, with 8 positions matching TRBD2. Germline lookup yields CDR1 MNHEY and CDR2 SMNVEV (reference sequence). The CDR3 sequence is 14 residues long. V was clipped by 3 bases and J by 9 bases; unmatched bases: 7. This CDR3 reads CASSFRTSRREQFF. For the CDR3, the DNA is TGTGCCAGCAGTTTCCGGACTAGCCGACGTGAGCAGTTCTTC.

To note about this clone: A read error may produce the germline difference seen at one junction end. The rearrangement uses TRBV6-5 and TRBJ2-1; D uncertain. Germline CDR1 MNHEY, CDR2 SVGAGI. This CDR3 contains 13 residues. The CDR3 region has the DNA TGTGCCAGCAGTTACTCGATTTTCACCGAGGTTATCTTC. It codes for CASSYSIFTEVIF.

The chain joins TRBV29-1 to TRBJ2-1, with TRBD2 matching 7 bases. The CDR3 is 15 amino acids. Germline V lookup: CDR1 SQVTM, CDR2 ANQGSEA. V lost 3 bases, J lost 8 bases, and 13 bases stayed unmatched. CDR3 region: CSVDPSVTSKHEQFF. The DNA for the CDR3 is TGCAGCGTTGATCCCTCCGTGACTAGCAAACATGAGCAGTTCTTC.

The CDR3 is CASSIVVGSSGNTIYF. The CDR3 coding sequence is TGTGCCAGTAGTATAGTGGTCGGGAGCTCTGGAAACACCATATATTTT. The chain couples TRBV19 to TRBJ1-3; D remains unclear. Germline loops: CDR1 LNHDA, CDR2 SQIVND (reference sequence). Trimming took off 1 base at V and 0 bases at J, with 10 bases between the two ends. The CDR3 totals 16 residues.

A single count supports this clone. This chain uses TRBV5-4 with TRBJ2-3; TRBD2 matches at 7 bases. The germline V gene has CDR1 SGHNT and CDR2 YYREEE (reference sequence). The V and J ends lost 4 bases and 1 base, in that order; junction bases with no gene match: 3. CDR3 length equals 14 residues. The CDR3 reads CASSEGLRTDTQYF. Here the CDR3 DNA reads TGTGCCAGCAGCGAGGGACTACGCACAGATACGCAGTATTTT. The variable domain in full, with the rest retrieved from reference TRBV5-4 and TRBJ2-3, is ETGVTQSPTHLIKTRGQQVTLRCSSQSGHNTVSWYQQALGQGPQFIFQYYREEENGRGNFPPRFSGLQFPNYSSELNVNALELDDSALYLCASSEGLRTDTQYFGPGTRLTVL.

This sequence joins TRBV30 and TRBJ1-2; possibly TRBD1 for D (6 bases). Trimming left V 2 bases short and J 5 bases short, with 9 bases between. The CDR3 spans 12 residues. CDR1 GTSNPN and CDR2 SVGIG come from the germline V gene (reference sequence). The CDR3 loop is CAWSYTGYGYTF. In DNA form, the CDR3 reads TGTGCCTGGAGTTACACAGGGTATGGCTACACCTTC.

This sequence joins TRBV18 and TRBJ2-7; 8 positions agree with TRBD1. CDR1 KGHSH and CDR2 LQKENI come from the germline V gene. This CDR3 is built from 15 residues. V lost 4 bases, J lost 6 bases, and 11 bases stayed unmatched. CDR3 loop: CASSLGDRRYGEQYF. CDR3 in DNA: TGTGCCAGCTCACTCGGGGACAGGAGGTACGGCGAGCAGTACTTC.

This rearrangement joins TRBV6-1 to TRBJ2-7, with D tentatively TRBD2 (6 bases). The CDR3 contains 15 residues. The ends were cut back, 4 bases at V and 0 bases at J, with 13 bases in the middle. CDR1 MNHNS and CDR2 SASEGT come from the germline V gene. CDR3 nucleotides: TGTGCCAGCAGTGCCCTGACTAGTGTCTCCTACGAGCAGTACTTC. This sequence encodes CASSALTSVSYEQYF.

This rearrangement joins TRBV5-1 to TRBJ2-3; TRBD2 is a possible D gene (5 bases). CDR1 is SGHRS, CDR2 YFSETQ, per germline. CDR3 length equals 15 residues. V was trimmed by 2 bases and J by 6 bases, leaving 16 bases between them. The CDR3 bases are TGCGCCAGCAGCTTTGGGAGTCCGGTTTGGGATACGCAGTATTTT. Its translation is CASSFGSPVWDTQYF. Filled out from reference TRBV5-1 and TRBJ2-3, the complete variable domain reads KAGVTQTPRYLIKTRGQQVTLSCSPISGHRSVSWYQQTPGQGLQFLFEYFSETQRNKGNFPGRFSGRQFSNSRSEMNVSTLELGDSALYLCASSFGSPVWDTQYFGPGTRLTVL.

The J gene is TRBJ2-1, the V gene TRBV5-5, with TRBD2 matching 12 bases. The CDR3 length is 16 residues. Losses at the gene ends were 4 bases for V and 3 bases for J; bases not matched to a gene: 5. The germline V gene encodes CDR1 SGHKS and CDR2 YYEKEE (reference sequence). Here the CDR3 reads CASSRLAGVLYNEQFF. The CDR3 bases are TGTGCCAGCAGCCGACTAGCGGGAGTTCTCTACAATGAGCAGTTCTTC.